This TCR beta chain emerged from a study of shared clonotypes between healthy human individuals. Study-wide results and limits: Naive CD4 clonotype sharing across a few donors was approximately 5.2%.

Sequencing was at deep level. Some clones are missing from TCRdb's copy, which holds only in-frame ones; the method was immunoSEQ multiplex PCR. Of about 1 million clones in the sample, approximately 68% were seen once. The CDR3 extends over 17 amino acids. Germline V gene data show CDR1 as SGHRS and CDR2 as YFSETQ. V was clipped by 0 bases and J by 0 bases, with 14 bases between them. The donors, healthy adults who were HIV-negative, had experienced no recent acute infections or vaccinations. Notes on this clone: Its antigen is as yet unknown.

The chain recombines TRBV5-1 with TRBJ2-3; D not certain. Material: memory CD4+ T cells sorted from blood. Sample subset: CD45RA-negative fraction. This receptor was taken from a man younger than 35 in good health. The CDR3 DNA is TGCGCCAGCAGCTTGGGAGGTTGGGATGTAAGCACAGATACGCAGTATTTT. Translation: CASSLGGWDVSTDTQYF.